This entry is about one TCR beta chain. Stated treatment: oral pan-JAK inhibitor, 5-10 mg twice daily. The data are from a study of CD8+ T cells in alopecia areata. In each case, RNA was isolated and then reverse transcribed into cDNA as the sequencing template. The assay was immunoSEQ multiplex PCR, and TCRdb's table has in-frame clones only and misses some. The sample carries some 170,000 clones, 50% to 75% recorded once. The CDR3 sequence is 12 residues long. The germline V and J ends were trimmed by 8 bases and 0 bases, with 10 bases remaining between them. The germline V gene has CDR1 SQVTM and CDR2 ANQGSEA.

V and J are TRBV29-1 and TRBJ2-5, with D perhaps matching TRBD2 (6 bases). The sequenced sample was CD4+ T cells sorted from blood, obtained at approximately week 55, from a patient treated with tofacitinib. The clonotype originates from a human donor with alopecia areata. The CDR3 DNA reads as TGCAGCATCGGAGGGAACCAAGAGACCCAGTACTTC. It codes for CSIGGNQETQYF.